This T cell receptor (beta chain) was documented in a study of T cells in Graves' hyperthyroidism and ophthalmopathy (dated by TCRdb to the late 2010s). For the wider study: Peripheral blood samples were taken at initial diagnosis, before any treatment was given. A discovery cohort of about a hundred patients, 43 with Graves' ophthalmopathy and over 55 with stable Graves' hyperthyroidism, was used to find distinguishing TCR V-J signatures. Prospective prediction of ophthalmopathy was tested in an independent validation cohort of 18 to 20 hyperthyroidism patients and around 16 patients who later progressed to ophthalmopathy. The 100 discovery patients were randomly split 7:3 into training and test sets. The study also compared thyroid tissue and blood T-cell repertoires from several Graves' hyperthyroidism patients. After sampling, hyperthyroidism patients received methimazole starting at 30 mg daily, and ophthalmopathy patients received high-dose intravenous methylprednisolone. The paper describes TCR Vbeta CDR3 sequencing of 135 peripheral blood samples, made up of 43 ophthalmopathy patients, 70 to 75 hyperthyroidism patients and around 17 progressor patients.

The TCR beta CDR3 regions were amplified from the RNA transcripts. The TCR CDR3 was subjected to a first round of RT-PCR using the HTBI primer set and the Qiagen OneStep RT-PCR kit. Libraries were constructed in a second round of multiplex PCR, after which size selection and purification were carried out. Libraries were sequenced paired-end with 100 bp reads on an Illumina HiSeq2000. Per the original workflow: Raw data were processed with SOAPnuke, discarding reads with adapters, uncalled bases, mean Phred below 15, or no exact constant-primer or identifier match. High-quality paired reads were merged using COPE v1.2.5, and each unique nucleotide sequence was defined as a clonotype. Clonotypes were aligned to IMGT TRBV, TRBD and TRBJ reference segments using MiTCR v1.1. The analysis included only V-J combinations with a frequency above 0.0001, which together covered 99% to 99.2% of the repertoires. A TCS score was defined as the ratio between F50 (clonal expansion) and ExV (chaos), using BLOSUM62-based TCRdist between CDR3 peptides within each V-J. Welch's t-statistics and random forest reduced just over 500 V-J features to roughly 13, which were used in a naive Bayes classifier (R e1071). Using fastp trimming at Q25 and MiXCR clonotype assembly, TCRdb reanalyzed the public sequencing data and kept in-frame beta chains. CDR3 protein duplicates are merged, each entry listing the most common genes and DNA. The V and J calls follow TCRdb's processing rather than the paper's. This sample gives nearly 600,000 distinct CDR3 sequences in total; roughly 13% of them show up just once. Jointly, the top ten make up 5.5% to 7.5% of the sample.

Spanning cysteine to phenylalanine, the CDR3 consists of 14 amino acids. CDR3 DNA is the only sequence kept; it has 42 bases, read in frame from the first base. Here V drops 5 bases and J drops 5 bases, and the junction holds 5 bases not matched to any gene. The germline V gene (reference sequence) gives CDR1 as PRHDT and CDR2 as FYEKMQ. Hyperthyroidism patients were newly diagnosed, with disease duration under 2 months, and aged 18 to 65 years. Any patient with an uncontrolled infection, another autoimmune disease, pregnancy or lactation was excluded. Diagnoses were based on clinical symptoms, serum thyroxine and TRAb, thyroid ultrasound and orbital computed tomography. Blood from progressor patients was collected at the time of first diagnosis with hyperthyroidism, before any ophthalmopathy symptoms had appeared. Ficoll-Paque density gradient centrifugation was used to isolate PBMCs from around 9.1 ml of fresh peripheral blood. Patients classed as progressors first received a Graves' hyperthyroidism diagnosis and then went on to develop ophthalmopathy during follow-up. Trizol reagent was used to extract total RNA, and RNA quality was then checked on an Agilent 2100 Bioanalyzer.

Broad study findings and their caveats: Sample size was not statistically predetermined, and investigators were not blinded to group allocation. A model built on a 13 V-J signature distinguished ophthalmopathy from stable hyperthyroidism, reaching around 87% sensitivity and 81.08% specificity in cross-validation and 80%/75% in testing. Most expanded thyroid clonotypes (frequency above 0.001) were also detected in blood, a finding suggesting that blood repertoires may reflect thyroid immune responses. During validation, the model predicted progression to ophthalmopathy a median of about 6.3 months ahead of onset, with almost 71% sensitivity and roughly 72% specificity.

This clonotype was detected only a few times. Which antigen it targets is not known. A read error may be the cause here, since a much bigger clone is one base away. Sequencing was done on a sample of blood. This clonotype was sampled from a woman younger than 45 with Graves' hyperthyroidism that later progressed to Graves' ophthalmopathy. The sequence is built from TRBV13 and TRBJ2-5, and TRBD1 matches 10 of the central bases. In nucleotide form, the sequence is TGTGCCAGCAGCCAGACAGGGGGCGCGGAGACCCAGTACTTC. Its protein product is CASSQTGGAETQYF.